This T cell receptor (beta chain) was sequenced in a study of CD8 T cells in ankylosing spondylitis. There are 12 residues in the CDR3. Trimming removed 0 bases at V and 10 bases at J, with 9 bases between. Per germline, CDR1 SGHVS and CDR2 FQNEAQ. This clonotype has ten or more counts. TCRdb re-analysed the 5' RACE reads in MiXCR, keeping a single row per CDR3 protein. The sample includes around 150,000 distinct CDR3 sequences, over 9.5% seen only once; the top ten take about 4%. The sequenced sample consisted of blood, either unsorted or a sorted T cell fraction (not recorded which). The clonotype originates from a female donor with ankylosing spondylitis or in good health (not recorded which). The gene calls are TRBV7-8 and TRBJ1-1, with a possible D match to TRBD1 (6 bases). CDR3 protein: CASSLAGHGAFF. CDR3 in DNA: TGTGCCAGCAGCTTAGCGGGACATGGAGCTTTCTTT.